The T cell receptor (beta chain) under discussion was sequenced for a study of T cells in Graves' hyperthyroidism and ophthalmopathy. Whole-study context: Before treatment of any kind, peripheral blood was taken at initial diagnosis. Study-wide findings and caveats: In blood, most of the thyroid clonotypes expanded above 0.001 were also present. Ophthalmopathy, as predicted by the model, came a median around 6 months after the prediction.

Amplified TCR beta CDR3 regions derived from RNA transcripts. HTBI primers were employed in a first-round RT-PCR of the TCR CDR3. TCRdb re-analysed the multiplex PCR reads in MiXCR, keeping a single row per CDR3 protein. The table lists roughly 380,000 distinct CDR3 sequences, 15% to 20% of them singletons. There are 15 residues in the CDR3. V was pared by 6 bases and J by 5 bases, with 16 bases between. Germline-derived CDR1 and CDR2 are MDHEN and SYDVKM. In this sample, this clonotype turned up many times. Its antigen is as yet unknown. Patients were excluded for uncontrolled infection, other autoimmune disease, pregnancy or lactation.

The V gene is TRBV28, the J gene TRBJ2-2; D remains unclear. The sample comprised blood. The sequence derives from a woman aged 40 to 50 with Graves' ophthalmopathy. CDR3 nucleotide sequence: TGTGCCAGCAGCCCATATGGGGTTTCGACCGGGGAGCTGTTTTTT. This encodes CASSPYGVSTGELFF.